The clone carrying this T cell receptor beta chain was detected many times. Its specificity is not known. The entry originates in a study of T cells in Graves' hyperthyroidism and ophthalmopathy. Overall study results and limits: Progression to ophthalmopathy was predicted a median of approximately 6.4 months early.

The TCR beta CDR3 regions underwent amplification using RNA transcripts as the source. The primer set for the first-round RT-PCR of the TCR CDR3 was HTBI. A single record per CDR3 protein comes from TCRdb applying MiXCR to the multiplex PCR reads. The profile covers fewer than 400,000 distinct CDR3 sequences, with around 16% appearing a single time and around 34% taken by the ten largest. Trimming left V 8 bases short and J 2 bases short, with 16 bases between. This CDR3 has 14 amino acids. CDR1 is MNHNS, CDR2 SASEGT, per germline. Patients aged 18 to 65 had newly diagnosed hyperthyroidism that had lasted under 2 months. The study excluded patients with uncontrolled infection, other autoimmune disease, pregnancy or lactation. PBMCs were collected from an approximately 9.3 ml volume of fresh peripheral blood.

The specimen sequenced was blood. The chain couples TRBV6-1 to TRBJ2-7, with D possibly called TRBD1 or TRBD2 (5 bases each). This TCR came from a young man with Graves' hyperthyroidism. Written as DNA, the CDR3 is TGTGCCAGCGGCCCGGGACCGACAACCTACGAGCAGTACTTC. It encodes CASGPGPTTYEQYF.